This T cell receptor (beta chain) appears in the sequencing data of a study of control samples from healthy donors and cancer patients. Sequencing was performed with immunoSEQ multiplex PCR; in TCRdb, only in-frame clones are kept and a portion is missing. This table holds 150,000 to 200,000 clones, nearly 90% found once. CDR1 and CDR2 (germline): SGHAT, FQNNGV. V was shortened by 2 bases and J by 10 bases, with 15 bases between the two germline ends. The CDR3 consists of 15 residues. Sequencing used blood. The V and J genes are TRBV11-2 and TRBJ1-6; possible D gene TRBD1, 5 bases. The clonotype originates from a woman between 50 and 59 years old in good health. CDR3 DNA sequence: TGTGCCAGCAGCTTACGTTCCGGGACTGACTCACCCCTCCACTTT. This gives the protein CASSLRSGTDSPLHF.